A selection of T cell receptor beta chains follows, all from one sample in a study of blood T cells in healthy people across ages. TCRdb passed the 5' RACE reads through MiXCR, listing each CDR3 protein once. The repertoire holds 950,000 to 1,200,000 distinct CDR3 sequences, around two fifths seen once, with around 13% in the top ten. Specimen: blood. The source of these receptors is a man aged 18-30 years in good health. Both conserved end residues are part of each CDR3. D genes are given only for firm matches. Where a row states a size, it is once, few, many or the class of an expanded clone; other rows omit it.

>TRBJ2-7|NA|NA|TRBV12-3/TRBV12-4
CASSFDGRTYEQYF
TGTGCCAGCAGTTTTGACGGCCGTACCTACGAGCAGTACTTC
>TRBJ1-2|few|NA|TRBV7-3
CASSLMGGGNYGYTF
TGTGCCAGCAGCTTAATGGGCGGGGGGAACTATGGCTACACCTTC
>TRBJ1-1|NA|NA|TRBV20-1
CSVSQGSAAFF
TGCAGTGTCTCACAGGGAAGTGCGGCTTTCTTT
>TRBJ1-4|NA|NA|TRBV4-2
CASSQAGRDGNEKLFF
TGTGCCAGCAGCCAAGCTGGCAGGGATGGTAATGAAAAACTGTTTTTT
>TRBJ1-5|NA|NA|TRBV25-1
CASSEGPFEPQHF
TGTGCCAGCAGTGAAGGCCCCTTTGAGCCCCAGCATTTT
>TRBJ2-1|NA|TRBD1|TRBV20-1
CSARDQQGRSYNEQFF
TGCAGTGCTAGAGATCAACAGGGGCGGTCCTACAATGAGCAGTTCTTC
>TRBJ2-3|few|NA|TRBV5-5
CASSLGPPVDTQYF
TGTGCCAGCAGCTTAGGACCTCCGGTCGATACGCAGTATTTT
>TRBJ1-2|NA|NA|TRBV5-1
CASSLAMGGFHGYTF
TGCGCCAGCAGCTTGGCCATGGGGGGATTCCATGGCTACACCTTC
>TRBJ1-2|NA|NA|TRBV5-1
CASSLTNRANYGYTF
TGCGCCAGCAGCTTGACGAACAGGGCTAACTATGGCTACACCTTC
>TRBJ1-1|NA|NA|TRBV6-6
CASSYKGVAEAFF
TGTGCCAGCAGTTACAAGGGTGTCGCTGAAGCTTTCTTT
>TRBJ1-6|once|NA|TRBV7-2
CASSPGYPGYNSPLHF
TGTGCCAGCAGCCCCGGCTATCCAGGGTATAATTCACCCCTCCACTTT
>TRBJ2-3|NA|NA|TRBV14
CASSQYVGDTQYF
TGTGCCAGCAGCCAATACGTAGGAGATACGCAGTATTTT
>TRBJ1-1|NA|TRBD1|TRBV14
CASSPQGTVFYLNTEAFF
TGTGCCAGCAGCCCTCAGGGGACAGTCTTCTATCTGAACACTGAAGCTTTCTTT
>TRBJ2-1|few|NA|TRBV12-3/TRBV12-4
CASTSGLPYNEQFF
TGTGCCAGCACCTCAGGGCTTCCCTACAATGAGCAGTTCTTC
>TRBJ1-2|NA|NA|TRBV30
CAWSVGARPSGYTF
TGTGCCTGGAGTGTAGGGGCCAGACCGTCGGGCTACACCTTC
>TRBJ2-1|NA|NA|TRBV11-2
CASRPIGGGRSNEQFF
TGTGCCAGCAGACCGATCGGGGGTGGACGCAGCAATGAGCAGTTCTTC
>TRBJ2-3|NA|NA|TRBV6-2/TRBV6-3
CASSDPGGPTDTQYF
TGTGCCAGCAGTGATCCCGGGGGACCCACAGATACGCAGTATTTT